A single sample gave rise to the 31 T cell receptor beta chains below, sequenced in a study of T cells in Graves' hyperthyroidism and ophthalmopathy. Regions amplified from RNA transcripts were the TCR beta CDR3 regions. During a first-round RT-PCR of the TCR CDR3, the HTBI primer set was used. TCRdb passed the multiplex PCR reads through MiXCR, listing each CDR3 protein once. The sample includes about 460,000 distinct CDR3 sequences, less than 25% of them seen just once. The sample comprised blood. The receptors were gathered from a woman between 70 and 85 years old with Graves' ophthalmopathy.

This clonotype was seen more than once but under ten times. The rearrangement joins TRBV5-1 to TRBJ2-7, with D possibly called TRBD1 or TRBD2 (5 bases each). Germline V gene data show CDR1 as SGHRS and CDR2 as YFSETQ. This CDR3 is 13 amino acids long. Trimming shortened V by 4 bases and J by 6 bases, and 14 bases separated the two germline ends. The CDR3 spells CASSALGVGEQYF. CDR3 nucleotide sequence: TGCGCCAGCAGCGCTTTGGGGGTTGGCGAGCAGTACTTC.

The chain is built from TRBV18 and TRBJ2-7; D uncertain. Germline assignment: CDR1 KGHSH and CDR2 LQKENI. The CDR3 has 14 residues. The V gene lost 3 bases and the J gene lost 2 bases, with 11 bases spanning the gap. CDR3 nucleotide sequence: TGTGCCAGCTCACCCGGAAAGCCACCCTACGAGCAGTACTTC. It is translated as CASSPGKPPYEQYF.

The chain joins TRBV30 to TRBJ2-3; D remains ambiguous. Germline loops: CDR1 GTSNPN, CDR2 SVGIG (reference sequence). The CDR3 runs 12 residues. V was trimmed by 5 bases and J by 6 bases, leaving 12 bases between them. The DNA for the CDR3 is TGTGCCTGGGGAAGACAAACGGATACGCAGTATTTT. This sequence encodes CAWGRQTDTQYF.

CDR3 protein: CASRFMGLGTGELFF. In nucleotides, the CDR3 is TGTGCCAGCAGGTTTATGGGGTTAGGCACCGGGGAGCTGTTTTTT. This chain links TRBV3-1 with TRBJ2-2; the D is unclear. Germline values: CDR1 LGHDT, CDR2 YNNKEL (reference sequence). The CDR3 sequence is 15 residues long. V was shortened by 6 bases and J by 4 bases, with 15 bases between the two germline ends. Supplemented by reference TRBV3-1 and TRBJ2-2, the full variable domain reads DTAVSQTPKYLVTQMGNDKSIKCEQNLGHDTMYWYKQDSKKFLKIMFSYNNKELIINETVPNRFSPKSPDKAHLNLHINSLELGDSAVYFCASRFMGLGTGELFFGEGSRLTVL.

This clonotype was counted a few times. The chain uses TRBV20-1 and TRBJ1-5; 8 nucleotides align to TRBD1. CDR1 is DFQATT, CDR2 SNEGSKA, per germline (reference sequence). The CDR3 runs 13 residues. V dropped 3 bases and J dropped 7; count of bases not matched to a gene: 5. The CDR3 DNA reads as TGCAGTGCTAGGCTGACAGGGGCACAGCCCCAGCATTTT. This gives the protein CSARLTGAQPQHF.

This clonotype was picked up many times. The chain links TRBV7-2 to TRBJ2-3; 12 nucleotides match TRBD2. CDR3 size: 17 residues. After removal of 4 bases from V and 1 base from J, the junction contained 6 bases not matched to a gene. Germline V gene lookup returns CDR1 SGHTA and CDR2 FQGNSA. The CDR3: CASSSTTSGRGTDTQYF. As DNA, the CDR3 is TGTGCCAGCAGCTCGACGACTAGCGGGAGAGGCACAGATACGCAGTATTTT.

The sample holds many counts of this clonotype. The chain uses TRBV7-6 and TRBJ2-1; D ambiguous. V was trimmed by 5 bases and J by 5 bases, leaving 16 bases between them. The germline V gene has CDR1 SGHVS and CDR2 FNYEAQ. This CDR3 is built from 15 residues. CDR3 amino acids: CASSPGGQTHNEQFF. CDR3 nucleotides: TGTGCCAGCAGCCCGGGCGGTCAAACACACAATGAGCAGTTCTTC.

This clonotype was seen only once. The junction differs from germline at one of its ends, possibly a read error. The V gene is TRBV12-3 or TRBV12-4, the J gene TRBJ2-6, with D maybe TRBD2 (5 bases). CDR3 length equals 16 residues. Here the CDR3 DNA reads TGTGCCGGCAGTTCCCGGCGAGGGTCGGGGGCCAACGTCCTGACTTTC. This encodes CAGSSRRGSGANVLTF.

The J gene is TRBJ1-5, the V gene TRBV15, with D unclear. Trimming stripped 0 bases from V and 2 bases from J, with 5 bases between. This CDR3 is built from 14 residues. Germline CDR1 and CDR2: LNHNV and YYDKDF (reference sequence). Here the CDR3 reads CATSRDRGNQPQHF. In DNA form, the CDR3 reads TGTGCCACCAGCAGAGATAGGGGCAATCAGCCCCAGCATTTT.

There are a few counts of this clonotype. The chain has TRBV20-1 and TRBJ2-7; 13 nucleotides match TRBD2. Germline V gives CDR1 DFQATT, CDR2 SNEGSKA (reference sequence). There are 17 residues in the CDR3. The V and J ends lost 2 bases and 3 bases, in that order; junction bases with no gene match: 10. The CDR3 coding sequence is TGCAGTGCTAGACCTATGACTAGCGGGAGGACCCACTACGAGCAGTACTTC. The encoded protein is CSARPMTSGRTHYEQYF.

At least ten counts were recorded for this clonotype. This chain uses TRBV15 with TRBJ2-1, with 9 bases aligning to TRBD2. Germline V CDR1 and CDR2: LNHNV, YYDKDF (reference sequence). The length of the CDR3 is 15 residues. J gave up 10 bases and V 1 base, and 8 bases lay outside the gene matches. CDR3 DNA sequence: TGTGCCACCAGCAGAGGCGGGACTAGCTTAGGCGAGCAGTTCTTC. It codes for CATSRGGTSLGEQFF.

The table lists this clonotype with many counts. V is TRBV5-1 and J is TRBJ1-1; D unclear. CDR3 size: 16 residues. Germline V gene sequence: CDR1 SGHRS, CDR2 YFSETQ. V was clipped by 0 bases and J by 1 base, with 13 bases between them. The CDR3 sequence is CASSLALSVGNTEAFF. DNA of the CDR3: TGCGCCAGCAGCTTGGCGTTGTCGGTGGGGAACACTGAAGCTTTCTTT.

The rearrangement joins TRBV14 to TRBJ2-1; 11 bases agree with TRBD2. The V and J ends lost 4 bases and 5 bases, in that order; junction bases with no gene match: 10. The germline V gene has CDR1 SGHDN and CDR2 FVKESK. The CDR3 sequence is 17 residues long. In nucleotides, the CDR3 is TGTGCCAGCAGCCTCAGACTAGCGGGATTTCCTGACAATGAGCAGTTCTTC. The encoded protein is CASSLRLAGFPDNEQFF.

The table lists this clonotype with many counts. The chain carries TRBV2 and TRBJ2-3; D is undetermined. V shed 2 bases and J shed 4 bases, with 4 bases lying between them. Germline CDR1 SNHLY, CDR2 FYNNEI. This CDR3 has 12 residues. CDR3 sequence reads: CASSERADTQYF. The CDR3 DNA reads as TGTGCCAGCAGTGAAAGGGCAGATACGCAGTATTTT.

The table lists this clonotype with many counts. The CDR3 coding sequence is TGTGCCAGCAGCCCGATACTAGCGGGAGGCTCAGATACGCAGTATTTT. Translation gives CASSPILAGGSDTQYF. The J gene is TRBJ2-3, the V gene TRBV7-2; TRBD2 matches at 12 bases. The ends lost 5 bases at V and 4 bases at J; junction bases unmatched: 7. Germline V gene data show CDR1 as SGHTA and CDR2 as FQGNSA. This CDR3 has 16 amino acids. The variable domain in full, with the rest retrieved from reference TRBV7-2 and TRBJ2-3, is GAGVSQSPSNKVTEKGKDVELRCDPISGHTALYWYRQSLGQGLEFLIYFQGNSAPDKSGLPSDRFSAERTGGSVSTLTIQRTQQEDSAVYLCASSPILAGGSDTQYFGPGTRLTVL.

The chain employs TRBV20-1 and TRBJ1-2; D may be TRBD1 (5 bases). Germline assignment: CDR1 DFQATT and CDR2 SNEGSKA (reference sequence). V gave up 5 bases and J gave up 2 bases, with 12 bases separating them. CDR3 length equals 13 residues. The CDR3 loop is CSAPGEGNYGYTF. The CDR3 DNA sequence: TGCAGTGCTCCGGGGGAAGGAAACTATGGCTACACCTTC.

This clonotype showed up just a few times. J is TRBJ2-3 and V is TRBV12-5; 11 bases fit TRBD1. The CDR3 loop spans 16 amino acids. Germline values: CDR1 LGHNT, CDR2 FRNRAP. Trimming cost V 0 bases and J 4 bases; bases outside gene matches: 3. CDR3 in DNA: TGTGCTAGTGGTTTGGTACCGGGACAGGGGGCAGATACGCAGTATTTT. Protein sequence: CASGLVPGQGADTQYF. Full variable domain (outside the CDR3, taken from reference TRBV12-5 and TRBJ2-3): DARVTQTPRHKVTEMGQEVTMRCQPILGHNTVFWYRQTMMQGLELLAYFRNRAPLDDSGMPKDRFSAEMPDATLATLKIQPSEPRDSAVYFCASGLVPGQGADTQYFGPGTRLTVL.

This clonotype was observed a handful of times. The J gene is TRBJ2-1, the V gene TRBV6-1; D gene uncertain. The germline CDR1 and CDR2 sequences are MNHNS and SASEGT. CDR3 length equals 13 residues. V was cut by 6 bases and J by 12 bases, with 18 bases left in between. The CDR3 bases are TGTGCCAGCAGACCTCCGGACCTTTTCGTGCAGTTCTTC. Translated, it gives CASRPPDLFVQFF.

This clonotype was seen a handful of times. The chain has TRBV6-1 and TRBJ2-1; the D gene could be TRBD1 or TRBD2 (5 bases each). In germline, CDR1 is MNHNS, CDR2 SASEGT. The length of the CDR3 is 15 residues. V lost 6 bases and J 2 bases, leaving 14 bases between the germline ends. The CDR3 coding sequence is TGTGCCAGCAGGCGCCGGGACGGCGCCTACAATGAGCAGTTCTTC. It is translated as CASRRRDGAYNEQFF.

The genes are TRBV19 and TRBJ2-1, with D maybe TRBD2 (5 bases). This CDR3 is 14 amino acids long. Between the trimmed V and J ends, which lost 10 bases and 8 bases, there was a span of 21 bases. Germline V gene sequence: CDR1 LNHDA, CDR2 SQIVND (reference sequence). DNA for the CDR3: TGTGCCACTTCAGCGGACCCCTCTCGCCATGAGCAGTTCTTC. This gives the protein CATSADPSRHEQFF.

The chain links TRBV27 to TRBJ2-2, with TRBD2 matching over 8 bases. CDR3 length: 16 amino acids. V lost 11 bases and J lost 1; bases outside the gene matches: 12. Germline lookup yields CDR1 MNHEY and CDR2 SMNVEV (reference sequence). In nucleotides, the CDR3 is TGTGCCGGCTCGCCTGAGAGCGGGGGGAACACCGGGGAGCTGTTTTTT. Translated, it gives CAGSPESGGNTGELFF.

This clonotype was counted many times. The V gene is TRBV2, the J gene TRBJ2-3; D gene unclear. CDR3 size: 12 residues. Germline loops: CDR1 SNHLY, CDR2 FYNNEI. V dropped 6 bases and J dropped 5 bases, with 9 bases sitting between them. The CDR3 region has the DNA TGTGCCAGCAGGGGAATAGGAGATACGCAGTATTTT. It translates to CASRGIGDTQYF.

This chain links TRBV10-1 with TRBJ1-4; D might be TRBD1 (6 bases). The CDR3 runs to 13 residues. The germline V gene has CDR1 WNHNN and CDR2 SYGVQD (reference sequence). V was pared by 0 bases and J by 8 bases, with 7 bases between. The CDR3 protein is CASSESGQEKLFF. In DNA, the CDR3 is TGCGCCAGCAGTGAGTCCGGACAGGAAAAACTGTTTTTT.

The CDR3 loop is CSVAQGGGRQPQHF. DNA for the CDR3: TGCAGCGTTGCCCAGGGAGGGGGTCGTCAGCCCCAGCATTTT. The gene calls are TRBV29-1 and TRBJ1-5; a possible D gene is TRBD1 (6 bases). CDR1 is SQVTM and CDR2 is ANQGSEA in the germline V gene. This CDR3 comprises 14 residues. V lost 4 bases and J 6 bases, leaving 16 bases between the germline ends. Filled out from reference TRBV29-1 and TRBJ1-5, the complete variable domain reads SAVISQKPSRDICQRGTSLTIQCQVDSQVTMMFWYRQQPGQSLTLIATANQGSEATYESGFVIDKFPISRPNLTFSTLTVSNMSPEDSSIYLCSVAQGGGRQPQHFGDGTRLSIL.

The V gene is TRBV6-1, the J gene TRBJ1-1; 7 bases align to TRBD1. Germline CDR1 is MNHNS and CDR2 is SASEGT. V was pared by 8 bases and J by 2 bases, with 2 bases of the junction left unmatched. This CDR3 region has 12 residues. CDR3 in DNA: TGTGCCAGCCGGGACAGCAACACTGAAGCTTTCTTT. Protein sequence: CASRDSNTEAFF.

This clonotype was recorded a few times. V and J are TRBV7-2 and TRBJ2-2; TRBD1 is a possible D gene (6 bases). The CDR3 length is 15 residues. Germline V CDR1 and CDR2: SGHTA, FQGNSA. V shed 6 bases and J shed 4 bases, with 15 bases lying between them. CDR3 in amino acids: CASRIPGAGTGELFF. In nucleotides, the CDR3 is TGTGCCAGCAGGATCCCAGGGGCAGGCACCGGGGAGCTGTTTTTT.

The rearrangement joins TRBV4-2 to TRBJ2-5; tentatively, D is TRBD1 (6 bases). The V gene's germline CDR1 is LGHNA and CDR2 YNFKEQ. Deletions cut 1 base from V and 0 bases from J, with 15 bases between. CDR3 length: 17 residues. The CDR3 DNA reads TGTGCCAGCAGCCAAGCCGTAGTTGGACAGCACCAAGAGACCCAGTACTTC. The encoded protein is CASSQAVVGQHQETQYF.

This clonotype was observed a handful of times. The chain carries TRBV20-1 and TRBJ2-7, with a possible D match to TRBD2 (5 bases). Germline assignment: CDR1 DFQATT and CDR2 SNEGSKA (reference sequence). V lost 3 bases and J lost 2, with 11 bases in between. This CDR3 spans 13 amino acids. CDR3 loop: CSASRSGTYEQYF. The CDR3 DNA reads TGCAGTGCTAGTAGGAGCGGTACCTACGAGCAGTACTTC.

The rearrangement links TRBV19 to TRBJ2-7, with D perhaps matching TRBD2 (6 bases). V was cut by 7 bases and J by 2 bases, with 27 bases left in between. Germline values: CDR1 LNHDA, CDR2 SQIVND (reference sequence). The length of the CDR3 is 18 residues. The CDR3 spells CASMEDWREVPTAYEQYF. The CDR3 nucleotides are TGTGCCAGTATGGAGGACTGGCGGGAAGTACCGACCGCCTACGAGCAGTACTTC.

The J gene is TRBJ2-7, the V gene TRBV5-5; 7 bases are shared with TRBD1. Trimming removed 0 bases from V and 3 bases from J; junction bases left unmatched: 9. In germline, CDR1 is SGHKS, CDR2 YYEKEE (reference sequence). The CDR3 has 16 residues. CDR3 protein: CASSLEPRQGNYEQYF. The CDR3 DNA follows: TGTGCCAGCAGCTTGGAACCAAGACAGGGCAACTACGAGCAGTACTTC.

This chain joins TRBV30 and TRBJ1-6; D perhaps matches TRBD1 (5 bases). The germline V gene has CDR1 GTSNPN and CDR2 SVGIG (reference sequence). The CDR3 has 14 amino acids. V lost 2 bases to trimming and J lost 5 bases, with 10 bases between them. The CDR3 coding sequence is TGTGCCTGGAGTACTGGACAAGATAATTCACCCCTCCACTTT. This codes for CAWSTGQDNSPLHF.